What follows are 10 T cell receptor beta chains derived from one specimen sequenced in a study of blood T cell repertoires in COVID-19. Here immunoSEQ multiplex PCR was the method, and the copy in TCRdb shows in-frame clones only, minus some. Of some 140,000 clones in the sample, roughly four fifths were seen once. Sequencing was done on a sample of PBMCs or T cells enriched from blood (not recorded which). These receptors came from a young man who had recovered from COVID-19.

CDR3 in amino acids: CSVEETVNQPQHF. The CDR3 nucleotides are TGCAGCGTTGAAGAGACAGTAAATCAGCCCCAGCATTTT. The chain has TRBV29-1 and TRBJ1-5, with D perhaps matching TRBD1 (5 bases). The CDR3 totals 13 residues. Germline V gene sequence: CDR1 SQVTM, CDR2 ANQGSEA. V lost 0 bases, J lost 4 bases, and 7 bases lay in between.

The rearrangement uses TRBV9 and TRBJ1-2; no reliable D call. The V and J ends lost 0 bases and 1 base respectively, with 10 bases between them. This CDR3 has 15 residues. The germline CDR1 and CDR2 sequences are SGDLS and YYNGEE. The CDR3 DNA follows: TGTGCCAGCAGCGTAGAGCTACAGCTTAACTATGGCTACACCTTC. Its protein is CASSVELQLNYGYTF.

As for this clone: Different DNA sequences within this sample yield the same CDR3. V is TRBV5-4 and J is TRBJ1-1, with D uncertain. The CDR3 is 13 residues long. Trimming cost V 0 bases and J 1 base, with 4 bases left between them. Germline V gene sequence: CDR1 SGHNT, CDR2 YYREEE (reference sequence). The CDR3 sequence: CASSLDRNTEAFF. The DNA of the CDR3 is TGTGCCAGCAGCTTGGATCGGAACACTGAAGCTTTCTTT. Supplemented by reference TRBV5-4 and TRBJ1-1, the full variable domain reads ETGVTQSPTHLIKTRGQQVTLRCSSQSGHNTVSWYQQALGQGPQFIFQYYREEENGRGNFPPRFSGLQFPNYSSELNVNALELDDSALYLCASSLDRNTEAFFGQGTRLTVV.

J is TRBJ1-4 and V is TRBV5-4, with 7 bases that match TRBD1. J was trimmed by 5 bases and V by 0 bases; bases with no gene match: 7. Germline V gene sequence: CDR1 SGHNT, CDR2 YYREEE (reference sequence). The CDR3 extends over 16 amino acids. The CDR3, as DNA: TGTGCCAGCAGCTTGGGACCCGGGACAGAAAATGAAAAACTGTTTTTT. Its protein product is CASSLGPGTENEKLFF.

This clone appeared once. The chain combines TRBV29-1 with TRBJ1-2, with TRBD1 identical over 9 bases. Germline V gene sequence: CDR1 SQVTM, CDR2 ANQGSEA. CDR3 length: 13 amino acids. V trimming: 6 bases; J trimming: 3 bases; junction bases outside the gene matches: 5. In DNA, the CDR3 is TGCAGCGTCATACAGGGGGCCGACTATGGCTACACCTTC. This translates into CSVIQGADYGYTF.

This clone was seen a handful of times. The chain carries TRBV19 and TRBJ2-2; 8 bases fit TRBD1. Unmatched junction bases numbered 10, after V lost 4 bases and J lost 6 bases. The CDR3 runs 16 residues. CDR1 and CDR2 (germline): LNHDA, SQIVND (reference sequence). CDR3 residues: CASSTRTGSGSGELFF. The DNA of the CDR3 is TGTGCCAGTAGTACAAGGACAGGGTCAGGATCCGGGGAGCTGTTTTTT.

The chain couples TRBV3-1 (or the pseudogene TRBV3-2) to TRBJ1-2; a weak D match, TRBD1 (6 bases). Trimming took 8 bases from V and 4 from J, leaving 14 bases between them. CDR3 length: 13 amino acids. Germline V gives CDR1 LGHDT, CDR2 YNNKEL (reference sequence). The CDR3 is CASRATGTYGYTF. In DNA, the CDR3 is TGTGCCAGCCGAGCAACAGGGACCTATGGCTACACCTTC.

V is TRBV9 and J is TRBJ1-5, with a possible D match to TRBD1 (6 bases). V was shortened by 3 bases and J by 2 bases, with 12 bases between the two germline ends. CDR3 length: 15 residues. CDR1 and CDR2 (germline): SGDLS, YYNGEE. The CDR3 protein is CASSEGEWGNQPQHF. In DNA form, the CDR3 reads TGTGCCAGCAGCGAGGGGGAGTGGGGCAATCAGCCCCAGCATTTT.

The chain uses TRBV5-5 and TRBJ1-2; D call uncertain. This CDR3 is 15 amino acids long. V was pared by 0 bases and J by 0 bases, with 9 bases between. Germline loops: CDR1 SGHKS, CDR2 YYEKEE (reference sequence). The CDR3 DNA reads TGTGCCAGCAGCTTGGGGGAGAGACCTAACTATGGCTACACCTTC. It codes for CASSLGERPNYGYTF.

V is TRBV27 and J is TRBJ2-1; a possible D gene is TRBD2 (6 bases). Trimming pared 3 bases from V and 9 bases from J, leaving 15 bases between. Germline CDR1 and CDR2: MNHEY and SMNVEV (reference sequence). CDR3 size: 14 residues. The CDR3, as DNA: TGTGCCAGCAGTTTTGGTCTAGCGATAAGTGAGCAGTTCTTC. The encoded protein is CASSFGLAISEQFF.